This T cell receptor beta chain stems from a study of T-cell reconstitution after alpha-beta-depleted transplantation in children (dated by TCRdb to the mid-2010s). Background on the whole study: Using TCR repertoire profiling, the study quantitatively followed how T-cell immune reconstitution unfolded in children after TCRalphabeta/CD19-depleted allogeneic hematopoietic cell transplantation.

The germline V and J ends show losses of 0 bases and 4 bases respectively, and no gene match explains 10 bases of the junction. From its cysteine to its phenylalanine, the CDR3 spans 16 amino acids. Of all the DNA, just the CDR3 is kept, 48 bases in frame from base 1. Looking up the germline V gene yields CDR1 SGHDT and CDR2 YYEEEE. This clonotype was found many times. Its binding antigen is unknown. No base quality information exists; no much larger clone differs at one position. Library preparation used PCR. Sequenced using an Illumina HiSeq 2500. To normalize quantification of the TCRbeta repertoire, the TCR libraries were built with molecular barcoding that relied on unique molecular identifiers. In TCRdb, the public reads were trimmed at Q25 with fastp and aligned with MiXCR, with productive beta chains retained. Merged by CDR3 protein, the rows form single entries marked with the most common genes and DNA. For this sample the table gives about 240,000 distinct CDR3 sequences, of which 12% were detected only once. Roughly 2.8% of the sample lies in the top ten.

The sequencing here drew on PBMCs from the stem cell graft donor, taken from the stem cell graft. This chain joins TRBV5-6 to TRBJ2-7; 7 middle bases align to TRBD1. This TCR was recovered from a human donor who donated a stem cell graft to a child with acute lymphoblastic leukemia. The CDR3 reads as follows: CASSLGGGRALYEQYF. Here is the DNA: TGTGCCAGCAGCTTGGGAGGGGGCCGGGCCCTATACGAGCAGTACTTC.